One and the same sample provided the 28 T cell receptor beta chains below, sequenced in a study of blood T cell repertoires in COVID-19. Assay: immunoSEQ multiplex PCR; the TCRdb copy retains only in-frame clones and omits some. This table holds some 70,000 clones, 90% found once. Source material: peripheral blood. Receptors originate from a woman older than 75 with active COVID-19.

This chain uses TRBV6-2 or TRBV6-3 with TRBJ1-5; 11 bases match TRBD1. Trimming at V came to 5 bases and at J to 4 bases, leaving 10 bases not matched to a gene. This CDR3 spans 17 amino acids. Germline lookup yields CDR1 MNHEY and CDR2 SVGEGT. CDR3 DNA: TGTGCCAGCAGTAACCGGGACAGGGGGATCGGGAATCAGCCCCAGCATTTT. Residues: CASSNRDRGIGNQPQHF.

V and J are TRBV6-2 or TRBV6-3 and TRBJ1-5; no definite D call. Trimming removed 5 bases at V and 5 bases at J, with 13 bases between. This CDR3 has 14 residues. Per germline, CDR1 MNHEY and CDR2 SVGEGT. The DNA for the CDR3 is TGTGCCAGCAGTGACTTCGGAGGATATCAGCCCCAGCATTTT. It yields the protein CASSDFGGYQPQHF.

This clone was picked up a small number of times. The chain carries TRBV2 and TRBJ2-1; perhaps TRBD2 as D (6 bases). This CDR3 comprises 13 residues. In germline, CDR1 is SNHLY, CDR2 FYNNEI. V shed 5 bases and J shed 7 bases, with 12 bases lying between them. CDR3 residues: CASSRTILNEQFF. CDR3 in DNA: TGTGCCAGCAGTCGGACTATCCTTAATGAGCAGTTCTTC.

The chain employs TRBV7-2 and TRBJ1-2; 8 positions agree with TRBD1. This CDR3 contains 15 residues. Germline loops: CDR1 SGHTA, CDR2 FQGNSA. The V gene end was trimmed by 7 bases and the J gene end by 4 bases; junction bases not matched to a gene: 11. The CDR3 region has the DNA TGTGCCAGCATCCCCATGGGGACAGGCGCCTATGGCTACACCTTC. Translated: CASIPMGTGAYGYTF.

The chain uses TRBV24-1 and TRBJ2-1; D gene uncertain. The CDR3 extends over 12 amino acids. The ends were cut back, 4 bases at V and 12 bases at J, with 12 bases in the middle. Germline CDR1 and CDR2: KGHDR and SFDVKD. In DNA form, the CDR3 reads TGTGCCACCAGTGAAGGCGCTGGCGGGCAGTTCTTC. It encodes CATSEGAGGQFF.

This clone was seen only once. This sequence joins TRBV5-1 and TRBJ2-1; 9 nucleotides line up with TRBD2. Germline V gene lookup returns CDR1 SGHRS and CDR2 YFSETQ. J gave up 5 bases and V 5 bases, and 5 bases lay outside the gene matches. There are 14 residues in the CDR3. The CDR3 DNA is TGCGCCAGCAGGACTAGCGGTCTAAACAATGAGCAGTTCTTC. Translation gives CASRTSGLNNEQFF.

This chain links TRBV11-3 with TRBJ2-2; TRBD2 matches 7 bases. Per germline, CDR1 SGHNT and CDR2 YENEEA. The V gene end was trimmed by 2 bases and the J gene end by 7 bases; junction bases not matched to a gene: 7. This CDR3 comprises 15 residues. CDR3 sequence: CASSLQGGVDGELFF. The CDR3 coding sequence is TGTGCCAGCAGCTTACAGGGAGGGGTAGACGGGGAGCTGTTTTTT.

V gene TRBV6-5 combines with J gene TRBJ2-2; D is possibly TRBD2 (5 bases). The CDR3 has 14 residues. Between the trimmed V and J ends, which lost 2 bases and 5 bases, there was a span of 9 bases. Germline V gene data show CDR1 as MNHEY and CDR2 as SVGAGI. The DNA of the CDR3 is TGTGCCAGCAGTTACACCTCGGGAACCGGGGAGCTGTTTTTT. The encoded protein is CASSYTSGTGELFF.

This clone was detected only once. The chain has TRBV11-2 and TRBJ2-7; 7 nucleotides match TRBD2. V lost 2 bases to trimming and J lost 4 bases; unmatched junction nucleotides: 5. The CDR3 sequence is 14 residues long. Germline V CDR1 and CDR2: SGHAT, FQNNGV. Written as DNA, the CDR3 is TGTGCCAGCAGCTTAATGGCGGGGGATTACGAGCAGTACTTC. Encoded protein: CASSLMAGDYEQYF.

The gene calls are TRBV19 and TRBJ2-3; 9 bases match TRBD1. After removal of 9 bases from V and 7 bases from J, the junction contained 17 bases not matched to a gene. Germline CDR1 and CDR2: LNHDA and SQIVND (reference sequence). This CDR3 has 16 residues. The CDR3 protein is CASFPGPGQGPYTQYF. CDR3 nucleotide sequence: TGTGCCAGCTTCCCCGGCCCGGGACAGGGCCCATATACGCAGTATTTT.

A single count supports this clone. The rearrangement uses TRBV18 and TRBJ2-1; D is perhaps TRBD1 (7 bases). The germline V and J ends were trimmed by 8 bases and 7 bases, with 12 bases remaining between them. Germline V gene data show CDR1 as KGHSH and CDR2 as LQKENI. The CDR3 covers 12 residues. The DNA for the CDR3 is TGTGCCAGCCACCAGGGGGGAAATGAGCAGTTCTTC. Translated, it gives CASHQGGNEQFF.

V and J are TRBV7-3 and TRBJ2-1, with 8 bases aligning to TRBD1. Germline V gives CDR1 SGHTA, CDR2 FQGTGA. J lost 4 bases, V lost 6 bases, and 14 bases had no gene match. This CDR3 contains 17 residues. The CDR3 DNA follows: TGTGCCAGCAGAAAACTTCGGGACAGGCGCGTATACAATGAGCAGTTCTTC. It yields the protein CASRKLRDRRVYNEQFF.

The V gene is TRBV15, the J gene TRBJ2-6, with D perhaps matching TRBD2 (6 bases). This CDR3 has 16 amino acids. V shed 8 bases and J shed 0 bases, with 14 bases lying between them. Germline values: CDR1 LNHNV, CDR2 YYDKDF (reference sequence). Here the CDR3 DNA reads TGTGCCACCGGCCAGGGAGGTCTCTCTGGGGCCAACGTCCTGACTTTC. Its translation is CATGQGGLSGANVLTF.

The J gene is TRBJ2-2, the V gene TRBV6-5; 8 bases are a match to TRBD1. CDR3 length equals 13 residues. Germline V gene lookup returns CDR1 MNHEY and CDR2 SVGAGI. Losses at the gene ends were 7 bases for V and 8 bases for J; bases not matched to a gene: 6. CDR3 DNA: TGTGCCAGCACGGACAGGGTGAGAGGGGAGCTGTTTTTT. The encoded protein is CASTDRVRGELFF.

This sequence joins TRBV2 and TRBJ1-1, with D tentatively TRBD1 (6 bases). The CDR3 is made up of 13 amino acids. V gave up 3 bases and J gave up 5 bases, with 10 bases separating them. Per germline, CDR1 SNHLY and CDR2 FYNNEI. The CDR3, as DNA: TGTGCCAGCAGTGATCCAAGGGGGACTGAAGCTTTCTTT. Encoded protein: CASSDPRGTEAFF.

V is TRBV6-5 and J is TRBJ1-2; D is ambiguous. Looked up from germline, CDR1 is MNHEY and CDR2 is SVGAGI. The CDR3 spans 12 residues. V was cut by 6 bases and J by 3 bases, with 8 bases left in between. CDR3 DNA sequence: TGTGCCAGCAGGGAGGGTGACTATGGCTACACCTTC. The encoded protein is CASREGDYGYTF.

This clone has a handful of counts. This same CDR3 is encoded by further DNA sequences in the sample. The rearrangement joins TRBV7-2 to TRBJ2-3; 8 nucleotides match TRBD2. CDR3 size: 15 residues. Germline V lookup: CDR1 SGHTA, CDR2 FQGNSA. Trimming cost V 2 bases and J 2 bases; bases outside gene matches: 3. The CDR3, as DNA: TGTGCCAGCAGCTTACGGGGGGGATTCACAGATACGCAGTATTTT. It yields the protein CASSLRGGFTDTQYF.

The rearrangement joins TRBV7-9 to TRBJ2-1, with a possible D match to TRBD2 (6 bases). Germline CDR1 and CDR2: SEHNR and FQNEAQ (reference sequence). Between the trimmed V and J ends, which lost 3 bases and 9 bases, there was a span of 21 bases. The CDR3 extends over 16 amino acids. CDR3: CASSFIRSGLGGEQFF. DNA for the CDR3: TGTGCCAGCAGCTTTATTCGTAGCGGATTGGGCGGTGAGCAGTTCTTC.

The chain carries TRBV15 and TRBJ2-3; 8 bases map to TRBD2. Germline CDR1 LNHNV, CDR2 YYDKDF (reference sequence). V gave up 1 base and J gave up 1 base; unmatched junction bases: 4. The CDR3 contains 16 residues. As DNA, the CDR3 is TGTGCCACCAGCAGAGCAACGGGGGGGGGCACAGATACGCAGTATTTT. This codes for CATSRATGGGTDTQYF.

CDR3 nucleotides: TGTGCCAGTAGTATTGGGCCCTTAGGGGATCAGCCCCAGCATTTT. Translating gives CASSIGPLGDQPQHF. J is TRBJ1-5 and V is TRBV19; tentative D call: TRBD1 (5 bases). The CDR3 is 15 residues long. V was cut by 3 bases and J by 5 bases, with 14 bases left in between. The germline V gene encodes CDR1 LNHDA and CDR2 SQIVND (reference sequence). The variable domain in full, with the rest retrieved from reference TRBV19 and TRBJ1-5, is DGGITQSPKYLFRKEGQNVTLSCEQNLNHDAMYWYRQDPGQGLRLIYYSQIVNDFQKGDIAEGYSVSREKKESFPLTVTSAQKNPTAFYLCASSIGPLGDQPQHFGDGTRLSIL.

The CDR3, as DNA: TGTGCCAGCAGCTTAGGCCGTAACACCGGGGAGCTGTTTTTT. This codes for CASSLGRNTGELFF. The genes are TRBV7-3 and TRBJ2-2; D is unresolved. V lost 2 bases and J 2 bases, leaving 6 bases between the germline ends. There are 14 residues in the CDR3. Germline lookup yields CDR1 SGHTA and CDR2 FQGTGA.

V usage is TRBV4-3 and J usage is TRBJ2-4, with D possibly TRBD2 on 6 matching bases. The V end was cut by 1 base, the J end by 0 bases, with 16 bases between. CDR1 and CDR2 from the germline V gene are LGHNA and YSLEER. The CDR3 length is 18 residues. The CDR3 loop is CASSQGLAVNLAKNIQYF. The CDR3 nucleotides read TGCGCCAGCAGCCAAGGGTTAGCGGTGAACCTAGCCAAAAACATTCAGTACTTC.

This clone was seen only a few times. The gene calls are TRBV7-3 and TRBJ2-3; no definite D call. This CDR3 is 14 amino acids long. Germline V gene data show CDR1 as SGHTA and CDR2 as FQGTGA. The V end was cut by 5 bases, the J end by 2 bases, with 11 bases between. The DNA for the CDR3 is TGTGCCAGCAGCCCCTTTACTACCACAGATACGCAGTATTTT. Translating gives CASSPFTTTDTQYF. The whole variable domain, filled in from reference TRBV7-3 and TRBJ2-3, reads GAGVSQTPSNKVTEKGKYVELRCDPISGHTALYWYRQSLGQGPEFLIYFQGTGAADDSGLPNDRFFAVRPEGSVSTLKIQRTERGDSAVYLCASSPFTTTDTQYFGPGTRLTVL.

The rearrangement uses TRBV5-1 and TRBJ2-7; 7 nucleotides match TRBD1. V lost 1 base and J lost 2; bases outside the gene matches: 0. Germline CDR1 SGHRS, CDR2 YFSETQ. The CDR3 covers 13 residues. The CDR3 loop is CASSLQGAYEQYF. CDR3 DNA: TGCGCCAGCAGCTTGCAGGGGGCCTACGAGCAGTACTTC.

This rearrangement joins TRBV5-5 to TRBJ2-3, with 10 bases lining up with TRBD2. The germline CDR1 and CDR2 sequences are SGHKS and YYEKEE (reference sequence). The CDR3 totals 16 residues. The V and J ends lost 0 bases and 4 bases, in that order; junction bases with no gene match: 5. CDR3 in amino acids: CASSLVASGSSDTQYF. In DNA form, the CDR3 reads TGTGCCAGCAGCTTGGTAGCTAGCGGGAGTTCAGATACGCAGTATTTT. Based on the CDR3 plus reference TRBV5-5 and TRBJ2-3, the full variable domain is DAGVTQSPTHLIKTRGQQVTLRCSPISGHKSVSWYQQVLGQGPQFIFQYYEKEERGRGNFPDRFSARQFPNYSSELNVNALLLGDSALYLCASSLVASGSSDTQYFGPGTRLTVL.

The rearrangement links TRBV7-8 to TRBJ2-5, with unresolved D. The CDR3 sequence is 13 residues long. The V end lost 3 bases, the J end lost 4 bases, and 9 bases lay between the germline ends. Looked up from germline, CDR1 is SGHVS and CDR2 is FQNEAQ. This CDR3 reads CASSFTLSETQYF. CDR3 DNA sequence: TGTGCCAGCAGCTTCACTCTATCAGAGACCCAGTACTTC.

Worth noting for this clone: The CDR3 carries no conserved terminal phenylalanine or tryptophan, so it likely arises from a read error. Because the CDR3's place on the DNA is in doubt, the DNA is left out and the CDR3 is given as listed by TCRdb. The rearrangement joins TRBV29-1 to TRBJ1-2; TRBD1, the table's D call, lacks a check against the DNA. Germline assignment: CDR1 SQVTM and CDR2 ANQGSEA. The CDR3 region is 10 residues in length, termini included. The CDR3 reads CSGQGPGFDI.

Only one count was recorded for this clone. The rearrangement links TRBV5-1 to TRBJ2-1; D is unresolved. CDR1 is SGHRS, CDR2 YFSETQ, per germline. V lost 5 bases and J 0 bases, leaving 12 bases between the germline ends. This CDR3 region has 15 residues. CDR3 sequence reads: CASRSAGSSYNEQFF. DNA of the CDR3: TGCGCCAGCAGATCCGCAGGAAGCTCCTACAATGAGCAGTTCTTC.